This T cell receptor beta chain was identified in a study of cytomegalovirus exposure and HLA in healthy donors. V lost 2 bases to trimming and J lost 0 bases, with 10 bases between them. Germline loops: CDR1 MDHEN, CDR2 SYDVKM. The CDR3 runs 15 residues. PCR amplification relied on 60 Vbeta primers (plus 13 Jbeta primers). The protocol was immunoSEQ multiplex PCR, while the TCRdb copy is restricted to in-frame clones and leaves out a portion. The table has about 120,000 clones, 60% to 85% seen once; the top ten hold around 3.6%. J is TRBJ1-2 and V is TRBV28; D not resolved. The sequence was obtained from a young man in good health and CMV-seronegative. Sequencing was carried out using PBMCs. CDR3 amino acids: CASSLITLTNYGYTF. For the CDR3, the DNA is TGTGCCAGCAGTTTAATAACTCTCACTAACTATGGCTACACCTTC.